One and the same sample provided the 21 T cell receptor beta chains below, sequenced in a study of cytotoxic CD8 clonotypes in ibrutinib-treated CLL. Assay: immunoSEQ multiplex PCR; the TCRdb copy retains only in-frame clones and omits some. The table lists 43,000 or so clones, 65% to 70% of them singletons, with 20% to 25% in the top ten. Sequences were derived from PBMCs, sampled after 24 months of ibrutinib treatment. The receptors were sampled from a human donor with chronic lymphocytic leukemia.

The chain combines TRBV4-1 with TRBJ1-4, with D maybe TRBD1 (5 bases). The CDR3 totals 15 residues. V was shortened by 6 bases and J by 0 bases, with 11 bases between the two germline ends. Germline CDR1 reads MGHRA; CDR2 reads YSYEKL. CDR3 nucleotides: TGCGCCAGCAGACCCAGGGAGGCAACTAATGAAAAACTGTTTTTT. Amino acid sequence: CASRPREATNEKLFF.

This clone was counted once. The chain combines TRBV7-3 with TRBJ1-2, with 7 bases aligning to TRBD1. J gave up 5 bases and V 4 bases, and 19 bases lay outside the gene matches. The CDR3 loop spans 18 amino acids. Germline values: CDR1 SGHTA, CDR2 FQGTGA. CDR3 amino acids: CASSSTLPPTDRVYGYTF. CDR3 DNA sequence: TGTGCCAGCAGCTCGACCCTCCCGCCGACCGACAGGGTATATGGCTACACCTTC.

This clone was found many times. This chain connects TRBV5-4 to TRBJ1-1, with D unresolved. In germline, CDR1 is SGHNT, CDR2 YYREEE (reference sequence). The CDR3 extends over 13 amino acids. The germline V and J ends were trimmed by 6 bases and 0 bases, with 9 bases remaining between them. The DNA for the CDR3 is TGTGCCAGCAACATAAACATGAACACTGAAGCTTTCTTT. Translation gives CASNINMNTEAFF.

The chain employs TRBV4-1 and TRBJ2-5, with 7 bases aligning to TRBD1. The germline V gene encodes CDR1 MGHRA and CDR2 YSYEKL. Losses at the gene ends were 4 bases for V and 1 base for J; bases not matched to a gene: 9. The CDR3 covers 16 residues. The CDR3 coding sequence is TGCGCCAGCAGCCGCACCGGGACAGCTACCCAAGAGACCCAGTACTTC. Protein: CASSRTGTATQETQYF.

This rearrangement joins TRBV27 to TRBJ2-7; possibly TRBD2 for D (5 bases). The CDR3 totals 13 residues. The germline V gene encodes CDR1 MNHEY and CDR2 SMNVEV (reference sequence). V lost 7 bases to trimming and J lost 1 base, with 11 bases between them. CDR3 nucleotide sequence: TGTGCCAGCAAGCTAGCTTTGTCCTACGAGCAGTACTTC. Protein: CASKLALSYEQYF.

The rearrangement links TRBV7-3 to TRBJ2-1; 8 positions agree with TRBD2. V gave up 6 bases and J gave up 0 bases; unmatched junction bases: 4. This CDR3 has 15 residues. Germline CDR1 SGHTA, CDR2 FQGTGA. CDR3 nucleotide sequence: TGTGCCAGCAGTGAAAGCGGGGGCTCCTACAATGAGCAGTTCTTC. It specifies CASSESGGSYNEQFF.

This clone has a handful of counts. The chain links TRBV7-2 to TRBJ1-5, with D uncertain. This CDR3 comprises 14 residues. V was cut by 5 bases and J by 2 bases, with 10 bases left in between. Germline V gene data show CDR1 as SGHTA and CDR2 as FQGNSA. The CDR3 region has the DNA TGTGCCAGCAGCCGTTCGGGCGGCAATCAGCCCCAGCATTTT. Its translation: CASSRSGGNQPQHF.

This clone was found a few times. The CDR3 loop reads CASSVTGTSGNEQYF. The CDR3 bases are TGTGCCAGCAGCGTCACCGGGACTAGCGGCAACGAGCAGTACTTC. The chain uses TRBV7-2 and TRBJ2-7; 11 positions agree with TRBD2. Germline V gives CDR1 SGHTA, CDR2 FQGNSA. The junction had 8 bases not matched to a gene; V was cut back by 5 bases and J by 5 bases. The CDR3 length is 15 residues.

This chain uses TRBV11-2 with TRBJ2-1; 8 bases align to TRBD1. With V trimmed by 0 bases and J by 9 bases, 10 bases remained unmatched. CDR1 is SGHAT, CDR2 FQNNGV, per germline. The CDR3 runs to 16 residues. The CDR3 is CASSLDLPSQGGEQFF. The CDR3, as DNA: TGTGCCAGCAGCTTAGATCTCCCCTCACAGGGGGGTGAGCAGTTCTTC.

This clone was seen only a few times. The genes are TRBV6-1 and TRBJ2-1; TRBD1 is a possible D gene (5 bases). The germline CDR1 and CDR2 sequences are MNHNS and SASEGT. The CDR3 spans 19 residues. Trimming took off 4 bases at V and 5 bases at J, with 27 bases between the two ends. CDR3 nucleotides: TGTGCCAGCAGTGTCCAAGGGGTGGGTCTAGGTCAATTCAACAATGAGCAGTTCTTC. Residues: CASSVQGVGLGQFNNEQFF.

The chain has TRBV28 and TRBJ2-5; D not certain. This CDR3 comprises 14 residues. The V end was cut by 2 bases, the J end by 5 bases, with 12 bases between. Germline-derived CDR1 and CDR2 are MDHEN and SYDVKM. The CDR3 coding sequence is TGTGCCAGCAGTTTAGTACTACTTCATGAGACCCAGTACTTC. Protein product: CASSLVLLHETQYF.

This chain connects TRBV10-3 to TRBJ2-5, with 12 bases identical to TRBD2. The germline CDR1 and CDR2 sequences are ENHRY and SYGVKD. The CDR3 totals 16 residues. The V and J ends lost 6 bases and 5 bases, in that order; junction bases with no gene match: 10. CDR3 sequence (DNA): TGTGCCATCAGCCGGACTAGCGGGACGGGTAGTGAGACCCAGTACTTC. It codes for CAISRTSGTGSETQYF.

V is TRBV5-1 and J is TRBJ2-7; the D call may be TRBD1 or TRBD2 (6 bases each). The length of the CDR3 is 15 residues. The germline CDR1 and CDR2 sequences are SGHRS and YFSETQ. The V end lost 2 bases, the J end lost 3 bases, and 15 bases lay between the germline ends. This CDR3 is CASSFWGADFYEQYF. CDR3 DNA sequence: TGCGCCAGCAGCTTTTGGGGGGCCGACTTCTACGAGCAGTACTTC.

The chain recombines TRBV5-1 with TRBJ2-2; D might be TRBD1 (5 bases). The CDR3 runs 14 residues. V lost 9 bases, J lost 0 bases, and 12 bases lay in between. The germline gives CDR1 SGHRS, CDR2 YFSETQ. The chain's CDR3 is CATADTSNTGELFF. CDR3 DNA: TGCGCCACCGCGGACACCTCGAACACCGGGGAGCTGTTTTTT.

The chain combines TRBV7-9 with TRBJ2-1; D remains ambiguous. The germline V gene has CDR1 SEHNR and CDR2 FQNEAQ (reference sequence). V shed 3 bases and J shed 4 bases, with 10 bases lying between them. This CDR3 comprises 14 residues. Written as DNA, the CDR3 is TGTGCCAGCAGCTTTTCCGGCAGATACAATGAGCAGTTCTTC. Residues: CASSFSGRYNEQFF.

The gene calls are TRBV2 and TRBJ2-3; TRBD2 matches 13 bases. The V gene's germline CDR1 is SNHLY and CDR2 FYNNEI. The CDR3 runs to 16 residues. After removal of 5 bases from V and 6 bases from J, the junction contained 8 bases not matched to a gene. In DNA, the CDR3 is TGTGCCAGCAGTCCCGGACTAGCGGGAGTAAGGGATACGCAGTATTTT. It codes for CASSPGLAGVRDTQYF. Full variable domain (missing parts from reference TRBV2 and TRBJ2-3): EPEVTQTPSHQVTQMGQEVILRCVPISNHLYFYWYRQILGQKVEFLVSFYNNEISEKSEIFDDQFSVERPDGSNFTLKIRSTKLEDSAMYFCASSPGLAGVRDTQYFGPGTRLTVL.

This clone was counted a few times. The J gene is TRBJ2-7, the V gene TRBV6-4; the D call may be TRBD1 or TRBD2 (5 bases each). Germline loops: CDR1 MRHNA, CDR2 SNTAGT. The V end lost 7 bases, the J end lost 4 bases, and 17 bases lay between the germline ends. The CDR3 loop spans 14 amino acids. CDR3 DNA: TGTGCCAGCACCATCCGGGACGGTAAATACGAGCAGTACTTC. Protein sequence: CASTIRDGKYEQYF.

There are many counts of this clone. The chain joins TRBV10-3 to TRBJ1-2, with no clear D. The germline gives CDR1 ENHRY, CDR2 SYGVKD. V was shortened by 4 bases and J by 0 bases, with 9 bases between the two germline ends. This CDR3 comprises 14 residues. The CDR3 sequence is CAISVQLSNYGYTF. The CDR3 coding sequence is TGTGCCATCAGTGTTCAGCTTTCTAACTATGGCTACACCTTC.

This CDR3 is CASSQVDEQYF. DNA for the CDR3: TGTGCCAGCTCACAAGTGGACGAGCAGTACTTC. V gene TRBV18 combines with J gene TRBJ2-7; D is uncertain. The germline V gene has CDR1 KGHSH and CDR2 LQKENI. The CDR3 length is 11 residues. Trimming left V 4 bases short and J 5 bases short, with 6 bases between. The full variable domain, in which reference TRBV18 and TRBJ2-7 provide the parts outside the CDR3, is NAGVMQNPRHLVRRRGQEARLRCSPMKGHSHVYWYRQLPEEGLKFMVYLQKENIIDESGMPKERFSAEFPKEGPSILRIQQVVRGDSAAYFCASSQVDEQYFGPGTRLTVT.

CDR3 loop: CASSVGQGDQPQHF. The CDR3 region has the DNA TGTGCCAGCAGCGTAGGACAGGGGGATCAGCCCCAGCATTTT. This chain connects TRBV9 to TRBJ1-5, with 9 bases identical to TRBD1. V shed 0 bases, J shed 5 bases, and the junction held 0 bases outside the gene matches. CDR1 and CDR2 from the germline V gene are SGDLS and YYNGEE. The CDR3 loop spans 14 amino acids.

This rearrangement joins TRBV28 to TRBJ2-5; 9 nucleotides match TRBD1. V was pared by 2 bases and J by 1 base, with 2 bases of the junction left unmatched. CDR3 length: 15 residues. CDR1 is MDHEN and CDR2 is SYDVKM in the germline V gene. The CDR3 DNA follows: TGTGCCAGCAGTTTACCGGGACAGGGCCAAGAGACCCAGTACTTC. This sequence encodes CASSLPGQGQETQYF.